These T cell receptor beta chains were read from a single sample in a study of T-cell reconstitution after alpha-beta-depleted transplantation in children. MiXCR was run by TCRdb on the PCR reads, yielding one entry per CDR3 protein. The table shows almost 250,000 distinct CDR3 sequences, with about a quarter occurring only once. The sample consisted of PBMCs, taken before TCRalphabeta/CD19-depleted stem cell transplant. The receptors were sampled from a girl aged 2-9 years with Fanconi anemia, due to receive a stem cell transplant. The CDR3 runs from the conserved cysteine through the conserved F or W. Each record gives: J gene, V gene, D gene, clone size, CDR3 protein, CDR3 DNA. The D gene is left open where the match is weak. Not every row has a clone size; where given, it reads once, few, many or a size class.

>TRBJ2-3|TRBV20-1|TRBD2|.
CSAELAGADTQYF
TGCAGTGCCGAACTAGCGGGAGCAGATACGCAGTATTTT
>TRBJ2-3|TRBV11-3|.|few
CASSLGWRPTDTQYF
TGTGCCAGCAGCTTAGGTTGGCGGCCCACAGATACGCAGTATTTT
>TRBJ2-2|TRBV6-2/TRBV6-3|.|few
CASSYRQSGELFF
TGTGCCAGCAGTTACAGGCAGTCTGGGGAGCTGTTTTTT
>TRBJ2-7|TRBV20-1|.|many
CSARGYEQYF
TGCAGTGCTAGAGGGTACGAGCAGTACTTC
>TRBJ2-5|TRBV6-6|.|few
CASSFRVHETQYF
TGTGCCAGCAGTTTTCGGGTACACGAGACCCAGTACTTC
>TRBJ2-7|TRBV7-2|TRBD1|.
CASTPDRDGEQYF
TGTGCCAGCACCCCCGACAGGGACGGCGAGCAGTACTTC
>TRBJ2-3|TRBV29-1|.|.
CSVARGLRTDTQYF
TGCAGCGTTGCGAGAGGGCTCCGCACAGATACGCAGTATTTT
>TRBJ2-3|TRBV12-3/TRBV12-4|.|many
CASRAPSTDTQYF
TGTGCCAGCAGGGCTCCAAGCACAGATACGCAGTATTTT
>TRBJ2-1|TRBV30|TRBD2|few
CACTPRRMASGRAIEQFF
TGTGCCTGTACCCCCAGGCGGATGGCTAGCGGGAGGGCCATTGAGCAGTTCTTC
>TRBJ2-1|TRBV20-1|TRBD2|many
CSARVRGGNEQFF
TGCAGTGCTAGGGTGCGGGGGGGCAATGAGCAGTTCTTC
>TRBJ2-7|TRBV5-1|.|.
CASRSSGTASSYEQYF
TGCGCCAGCAGAAGTTCCGGGACGGCCAGCTCCTACGAGCAGTACTTC
>TRBJ1-6|TRBV5-1|TRBD1|.
CASSFRGPSSPLHF
TGCGCCAGCAGCTTCAGGGGGCCTAGCTCACCCCTCCACTTT
>TRBJ2-6|TRBV20-1|.|.
CSAAISSGANVLTF
TGCAGTGCGGCAATCTCCTCTGGGGCCAACGTCCTGACTTTC
>TRBJ2-1|TRBV25-1|.|many
CASSEPTLSYNEQFF
TGTGCCAGCAGTGAACCTACCCTCTCCTACAATGAGCAGTTCTTC
>TRBJ2-7|TRBV10-2|TRBD2|.
CASMGLADEQYF
TGCGCCAGCATGGGACTAGCGGACGAGCAGTACTTC
>TRBJ2-5|TRBV3-1|TRBD1|many
CASSQGDRREETQYF
TGTGCCAGCAGCCAGGGGGACAGGAGGGAAGAGACCCAGTACTTC
>TRBJ2-7|TRBV5-1|.|.
CASSPRDTQYEQYF
TGCGCCAGCAGCCCCCGGGACACCCAATACGAGCAGTACTTC
>TRBJ2-3|TRBV10-3|.|few
CAISDGPSTDTQYF
TGTGCCATCAGTGACGGACCTAGCACAGATACGCAGTATTTT
>TRBJ2-7|TRBV29-1|.|few
CSVEDRTYEQYF
TGCAGCGTTGAGGACCGGACCTACGAGCAGTACTTC
>TRBJ1-2|TRBV29-1|.|.
CSVANRDYGYTF
TGCAGCGTGGCTAACAGGGACTATGGCTACACCTTC
>TRBJ1-4|TRBV14|.|many
CASSQSGRRLNEKLFF
TGTGCCAGCAGCCAATCCGGACGGAGGCTTAATGAAAAACTGTTTTTT
>TRBJ2-6|TRBV28|.|.
CASISSGANVLTF
TGTGCCAGCATATCTTCTGGGGCCAACGTCCTGACTTTC
>TRBJ2-7|TRBV10-2|TRBD2|.
CASSERGRARTYEQYF
TGCGCCAGCAGTGAACGGGGGAGGGCCCGCACCTACGAGCAGTACTTC
>TRBJ2-3|TRBV30|.|.
CAWSVGDSTDTQYF
TGTGCCTGGAGTGTCGGAGATAGCACAGATACGCAGTATTTT
>TRBJ1-5|TRBV6-5|.|many
CASSYRLWGQPQHF
TGTGCCAGCAGTTACCGTTTGTGGGGGCAGCCCCAGCATTTT
>TRBJ2-1|TRBV7-8|.|.
CASSLALSIGNEQFF
TGTGCCAGCAGCTTAGCGCTGTCGATAGGGAATGAGCAGTTCTTC
>TRBJ2-5|TRBV7-6|.|.
CASSLGLLGQRVMETQYF
TGTGCCAGCAGCCTAGGCCTATTGGGACAACGGGTGATGGAGACCCAGTACTTC
>TRBJ2-7|TRBV27|TRBD1|few
CASSLPDRALYEQYF
TGTGCCAGCAGTTTACCGGACAGGGCCCTCTACGAGCAGTACTTC
>TRBJ2-1|TRBV7-9|TRBD1|.
CASSTTGTVINEQFF
TGTGCCAGCAGCACTACAGGGACAGTCATCAATGAGCAGTTCTTC
>TRBJ2-1|TRBV11-2|TRBD2|many
CASSYSAGGHEQFF
TGTGCCAGCAGCTACTCAGCGGGAGGGCATGAGCAGTTCTTC
>TRBJ2-4|TRBV20-1|.|many
CSAIHSGTKNIQYF
TGCAGTGCTATCCATAGCGGTACCAAAAACATTCAGTACTTC
>TRBJ2-7|TRBV5-8|.|.
CASSLSWDNYEQYF
TGTGCCAGCAGCTTGAGCTGGGACAACTACGAGCAGTACTTC
>TRBJ2-7|TRBV21-1|.|.
CASSKRDRDDVKGYEQYF
TGTGCCAGCAGCAAACGCGACAGGGACGACGTGAAGGGCTACGAGCAGTACTTC
>TRBJ2-3|TRBV7-2|.|.
CASSRFALLTDTQYF
TGTGCCAGCAGCCGTTTCGCTTTGCTCACAGATACGCAGTATTTT
>TRBJ2-7|TRBV27|TRBD2|many
CASSLASGGSYEQYF
TGTGCCAGCAGTTTGGCTAGCGGGGGCTCCTACGAGCAGTACTTC
>TRBJ1-1|TRBV25-1|TRBD1|few
CASSVTGSTEAFF
TGTGCCAGCAGTGTGACAGGGAGCACTGAAGCTTTCTTT
>TRBJ2-3|TRBV5-1|.|many
CASSLGGRRDTQYF
TGCGCCAGCAGCCTGGGGGGCCGGAGAGATACGCAGTATTTT
>TRBJ2-1|TRBV11-1|.|.
CASSTRQISSYNEQFF
TGTGCCAGCAGCACAAGACAGATCAGCTCCTACAATGAGCAGTTCTTC
>TRBJ1-1|TRBV20-1|.|many
CSAIPNTEAFF
TGCAGTGCTATTCCGAACACTGAAGCTTTCTTT
>TRBJ2-2|TRBV2|.|.
CASSAAQRGELFF
TGTGCCAGCAGTGCCGCCCAGCGAGGGGAGCTGTTTTTT
>TRBJ2-7|TRBV29-1|.|.
CSAGGGSGSGEQYF
TGCAGCGCAGGAGGAGGGTCGGGGTCGGGGGAGCAGTACTTC
>TRBJ2-7|TRBV7-8|TRBD1|.
CASSWDRDRGAYEQYF
TGTGCCAGCAGTTGGGACCGGGACAGGGGTGCCTACGAGCAGTACTTC
>TRBJ1-2|TRBV10-3|.|.
CAIRLGEGPGNYGYTF
TGTGCCATTCGGTTGGGAGAGGGGCCGGGAAACTATGGCTACACCTTC
>TRBJ2-1|TRBV10-1|.|.
CASSRDFYNEQFF
TGCGCCAGCAGCAGGGACTTCTACAATGAGCAGTTCTTC
>TRBJ1-2|TRBV29-1|.|many
CSVGSTYGYTF
TGCAGCGTTGGGAGTACCTATGGCTACACCTTC
>TRBJ2-5|TRBV20-1|TRBD1|.
CSADGTGKGKYQETQYF
TGCAGTGCCGATGGGACAGGGAAGGGGAAGTACCAAGAGACCCAGTACTTC